The clone carrying this T cell receptor (beta chain) appeared a single time. Germline loops: CDR1 KGHSH, CDR2 LQKENI. CDR3 size: 16 residues. Trimming left V 1 base short and J 8 bases short, with 20 bases between. The data derive from a study of blood T cell repertoires in COVID-19. Overall study context: In each case, the material was cDNA or gDNA derived from T cells, B-cell-depleted T cells, or PBMCs.

The repertoire was sequenced with immunoSEQ multiplex PCR; TCRdb's copy has only in-frame clones and lacks some. This table has approximately 120,000 clones, approximately 74% appearing once. The sequenced sample was peripheral blood. The TCR originated in a man older than 75 with COVID-19, enrolled during active disease. The chain links TRBV18 to TRBJ1-2; TRBD1 might be the D (6 bases). The CDR3 DNA sequence: TGTGCCAGCTCACCACTAAGCCCCGGGGGGGCGAACGGCTACACCTTC. This gives the protein CASSPLSPGGANGYTF. Combining the CDR3 with reference TRBV18 and TRBJ1-2 gives the whole variable domain NAGVMQNPRHLVRRRGQEARLRCSPMKGHSHVYWYRQLPEEGLKFMVYLQKENIIDESGMPKERFSAEFPKEGPSILRIQQVVRGDSAAYFCASSPLSPGGANGYTFGSGTRLTVV.